Detailed here is one TCR beta chain. No conserved phenylalanine or tryptophan ends this CDR3, so it is likely a read error. These data are taken from a study of beta chain features in type 1 diabetes. V shed 5 bases and J shed 6 bases, with 13 bases lying between them. CDR1 and CDR2 (germline): GTSNPN, SVGIG (reference sequence). This CDR3 spans 12 amino acids. TCRB transcripts that were expressed got sequenced, as all of the isolated RNA had been reverse transcribed. Clones were read by immunoSEQ multiplex PCR, and TCRdb kept only the in-frame ones, dropping some. The table lists approximately 90,000 clones, 25% to 35% of them singletons, with approximately 0.45% in the top ten.

This sequence was found in a woman between 18 and 30 years old in good health. The chain employs TRBV30 and TRBJ1-1; D might be TRBD1 (6 bases). Sequencing input: stem cell memory CD4+ T cells from blood. CDR3 protein: CAWYRALAEAFL. CDR3 nucleotide sequence: TGTGCCTGGTACAGGGCTTTGGCTGAAGCTTTCCTT.